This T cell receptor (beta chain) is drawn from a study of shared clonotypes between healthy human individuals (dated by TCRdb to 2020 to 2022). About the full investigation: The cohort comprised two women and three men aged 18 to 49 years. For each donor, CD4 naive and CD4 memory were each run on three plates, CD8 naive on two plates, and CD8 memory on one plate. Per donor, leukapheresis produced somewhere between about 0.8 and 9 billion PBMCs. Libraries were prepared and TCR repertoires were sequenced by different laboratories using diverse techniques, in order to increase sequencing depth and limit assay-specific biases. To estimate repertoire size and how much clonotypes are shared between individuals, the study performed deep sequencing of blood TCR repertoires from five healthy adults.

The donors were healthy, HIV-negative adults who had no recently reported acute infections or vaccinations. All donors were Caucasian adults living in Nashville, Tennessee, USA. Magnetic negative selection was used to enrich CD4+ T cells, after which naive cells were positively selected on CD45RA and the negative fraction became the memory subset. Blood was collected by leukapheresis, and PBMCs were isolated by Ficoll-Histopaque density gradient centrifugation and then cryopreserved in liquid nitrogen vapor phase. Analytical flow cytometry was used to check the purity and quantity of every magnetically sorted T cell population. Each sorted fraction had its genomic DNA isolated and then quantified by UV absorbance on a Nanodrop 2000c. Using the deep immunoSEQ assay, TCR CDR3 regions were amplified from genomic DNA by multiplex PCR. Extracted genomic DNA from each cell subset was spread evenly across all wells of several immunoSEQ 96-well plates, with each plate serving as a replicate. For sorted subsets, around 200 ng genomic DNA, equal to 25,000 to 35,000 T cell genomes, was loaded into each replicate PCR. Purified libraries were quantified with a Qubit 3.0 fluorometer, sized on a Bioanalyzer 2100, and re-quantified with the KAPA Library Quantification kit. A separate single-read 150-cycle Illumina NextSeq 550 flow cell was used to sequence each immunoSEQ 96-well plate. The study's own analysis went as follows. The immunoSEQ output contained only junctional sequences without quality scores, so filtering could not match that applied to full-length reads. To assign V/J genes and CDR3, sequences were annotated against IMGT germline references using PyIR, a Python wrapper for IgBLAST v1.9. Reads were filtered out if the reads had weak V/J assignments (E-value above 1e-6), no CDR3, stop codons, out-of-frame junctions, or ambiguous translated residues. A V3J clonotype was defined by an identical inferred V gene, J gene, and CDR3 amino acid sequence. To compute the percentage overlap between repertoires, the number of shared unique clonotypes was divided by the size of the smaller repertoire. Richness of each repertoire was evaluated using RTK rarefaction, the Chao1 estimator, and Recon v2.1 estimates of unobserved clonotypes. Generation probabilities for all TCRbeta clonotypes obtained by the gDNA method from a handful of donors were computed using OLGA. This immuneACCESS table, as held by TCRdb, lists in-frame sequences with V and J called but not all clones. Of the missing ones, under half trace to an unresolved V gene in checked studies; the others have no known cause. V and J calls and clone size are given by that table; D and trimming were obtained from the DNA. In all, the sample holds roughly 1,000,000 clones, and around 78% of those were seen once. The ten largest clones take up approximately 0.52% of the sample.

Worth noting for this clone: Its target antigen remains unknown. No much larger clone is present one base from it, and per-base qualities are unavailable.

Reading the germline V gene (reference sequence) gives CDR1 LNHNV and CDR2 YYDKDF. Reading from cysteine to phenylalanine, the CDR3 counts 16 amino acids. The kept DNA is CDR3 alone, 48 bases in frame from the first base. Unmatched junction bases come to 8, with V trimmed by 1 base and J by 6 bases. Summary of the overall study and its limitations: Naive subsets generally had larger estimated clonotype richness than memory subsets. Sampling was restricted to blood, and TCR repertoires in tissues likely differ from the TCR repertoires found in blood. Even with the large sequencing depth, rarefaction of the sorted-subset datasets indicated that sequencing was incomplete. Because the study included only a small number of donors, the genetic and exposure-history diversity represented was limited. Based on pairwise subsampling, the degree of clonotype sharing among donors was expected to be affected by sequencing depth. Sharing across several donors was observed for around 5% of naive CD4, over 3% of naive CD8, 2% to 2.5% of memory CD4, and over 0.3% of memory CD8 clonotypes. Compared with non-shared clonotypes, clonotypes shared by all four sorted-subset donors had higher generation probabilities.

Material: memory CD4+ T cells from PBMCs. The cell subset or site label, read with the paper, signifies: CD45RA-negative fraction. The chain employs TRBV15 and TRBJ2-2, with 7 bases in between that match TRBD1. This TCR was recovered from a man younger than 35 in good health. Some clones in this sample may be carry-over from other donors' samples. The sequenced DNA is TGTGCCACCAGCAGAGGAAGACAGGGTCACGCCGGGGAGCTGTTTTTT. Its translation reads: CATSRGRQGHAGELFF.